The 15 T cell receptor beta chains below were found in one sample sequenced in a study of blood T cell repertoires in COVID-19. Only in-frame clones appear in the TCRdb table, and some are missing; sequencing was by immunoSEQ multiplex PCR. Among roughly 280,000 clones listed, approximately 87% were seen once. The sample was peripheral blood. The origin of the receptors is a man aged 55-75 years who had recovered from COVID-19.

This chain uses TRBV5-4 with TRBJ2-7; tentatively, D is TRBD2 (6 bases). Germline V gene sequence: CDR1 SGHNT, CDR2 YYREEE (reference sequence). The CDR3 is 15 amino acids. Trimming left V 4 bases short and J 0 bases short, with 14 bases between. Here the CDR3 reads CASSGLGGASYEQYF. The CDR3 DNA sequence: TGTGCCAGCAGCGGCCTCGGAGGGGCCTCCTACGAGCAGTACTTC.

CDR3 coding DNA: TGTGCCTGGAGTGGAGGCGGGGTCGGCGGCGAGCAGTACTTC. It specifies CAWSGGGVGGEQYF. This rearrangement joins TRBV30 to TRBJ2-7, with D perhaps TRBD2 (6 bases). This CDR3 is 14 amino acids long. Per the germline V gene, CDR1 is GTSNPN and CDR2 is SVGIG (reference sequence). Trimming cost V 1 base and J 6 bases, with 16 bases left between them.

The chain employs TRBV6-1 and TRBJ2-7; tentatively, D is TRBD1 (5 bases). Germline assignment: CDR1 MNHNS and CDR2 SASEGT. The CDR3 has 14 residues. Between the trimmed V and J ends, which lost 0 bases and 6 bases, there was a span of 12 bases. For the CDR3, the DNA is TGTGCCAGCAGTGAAGCGCTTCAGGGTTCCGAGCAGTACTTC. Amino acids: CASSEALQGSEQYF.

This chain joins TRBV5-1 and TRBJ2-2, with D perhaps matching TRBD2 (7 bases). The CDR3 runs 15 residues. Germline V gene data show CDR1 as SGHRS and CDR2 as YFSETQ. V lost 4 bases and J 5 bases, leaving 15 bases between the germline ends. CDR3 in amino acids: CASSLLGGATGELFF. The CDR3 coding sequence is TGCGCCAGCAGCCTGCTGGGGGGGGCGACCGGGGAGCTGTTTTTT. The full variable domain, in which reference TRBV5-1 and TRBJ2-2 provide the parts outside the CDR3, is KAGVTQTPRYLIKTRGQQVTLSCSPISGHRSVSWYQQTPGQGLQFLFEYFSETQRNKGNFPGRFSGRQFSNSRSEMNVSTLELGDSALYLCASSLLGGATGELFFGEGSRLTVL.

This CDR3 reads CASSPGQGNGEKLFF. The CDR3 nucleotides read TGTGCCAGCAGCCCAGGACAGGGAAACGGTGAAAAACTGTTTTTT. The chain uses TRBV7-9 and TRBJ1-4; 8 nucleotides agree with TRBD1. CDR3 length equals 15 residues. With V trimmed by 5 bases and J by 7 bases, 9 bases remained unmatched. Per germline, CDR1 SEHNR and CDR2 FQNEAQ (reference sequence).

J is TRBJ2-5 and V is TRBV6-5, with D tentatively TRBD1 (5 bases). Germline loops: CDR1 MNHEY, CDR2 SVGAGI. V was trimmed by 0 bases and J by 2 bases, leaving 13 bases between them. The CDR3 has 16 amino acids. In DNA form, the CDR3 reads TGTGCCAGCAGTTACTCCGCAGGGCTCCGACAAGAGACCCAGTACTTC. This sequence encodes CASSYSAGLRQETQYF.

This clone appeared a single time. V usage is TRBV5-1 and J usage is TRBJ2-1, with 9 positions matching TRBD2. Germline-derived CDR1 and CDR2 are SGHRS and YFSETQ. The CDR3 length is 17 residues. With V trimmed by 0 bases and J by 7 bases, 11 bases remained unmatched. For the CDR3, the DNA is TGCGCCAGCAGCTTGGCCCCAGCGGGGGGTTCAGGGAATGAGCAGTTCTTC. Translating gives CASSLAPAGGSGNEQFF.

The chain links TRBV30 to TRBJ2-3; tentatively, D is TRBD2 (5 bases). The germline CDR1 and CDR2 sequences are GTSNPN and SVGIG (reference sequence). CDR3 length: 13 amino acids. V dropped 7 bases and J dropped 0 bases, with 11 bases sitting between them. CDR3 region: CAYSELSTDTQYF. Written as DNA, the CDR3 is TGTGCCTATAGCGAACTTAGCACAGATACGCAGTATTTT.

The chain combines TRBV30 with TRBJ1-2; tentatively, D is TRBD1 (5 bases). Trimming pared 4 bases from V and 8 bases from J, leaving 11 bases between. The V gene's germline CDR1 is GTSNPN and CDR2 SVGIG (reference sequence). CDR3 length equals 11 residues. The CDR3, as DNA: TGTGCCTGGAAAGGGGTCTGGGGCTACACCTTC. This encodes CAWKGVWGYTF.

The gene calls are TRBV28 and TRBJ1-1; no reliable D call. The V end lost 2 bases, the J end lost 6 bases, and 13 bases lay between the germline ends. This CDR3 spans 14 amino acids. The germline V gene encodes CDR1 MDHEN and CDR2 SYDVKM. In DNA form, the CDR3 reads TGTGCCAGCAGTTTAGTATCCGGGAGGGCTGAAGCTTTCTTT. Translation: CASSLVSGRAEAFF.

The J gene is TRBJ2-7, the V gene TRBV7-6, with D unclear. In germline, CDR1 is SGHVS, CDR2 FNYEAQ. V was cut by 2 bases and J by 4 bases, with 15 bases left in between. This CDR3 contains 15 residues. The CDR3 is CASSLMSGSFYEQYF. CDR3 DNA sequence: TGTGCCAGCAGCTTAATGTCAGGTTCCTTTTACGAGCAGTACTTC.

The gene calls are TRBV7-8 and TRBJ2-3; D is ambiguous. Trimming cost V 1 base and J 0 bases, with 5 bases left between them. CDR1 and CDR2 (germline): SGHVS, FQNEAQ. The CDR3 has 14 residues. Here the CDR3 reads CASSLGASTDTQYF. Written as DNA, the CDR3 is TGTGCCAGCAGCTTAGGGGCGAGCACAGATACGCAGTATTTT.

The chain recombines TRBV5-8 with TRBJ2-2, with D possibly matching TRBD2 (5 bases). The CDR3 has 14 residues. Trimming took 4 bases from V and 1 from J, leaving 8 bases between them. The germline gives CDR1 SGHTS, CDR2 YDEGEE. CDR3 coding DNA: TGTGCCAGCAGCCGGAGGAGGAACACCGGGGAGCTGTTTTTT. It encodes CASSRRRNTGELFF.

As to this clone: The sample holds other DNA sequences that translate to the same CDR3. CDR3 loop: CASSPGTGSNEKLFF. DNA for the CDR3: TGCGCCAGCAGCCCCGGGACAGGGAGTAATGAAAAACTGTTTTTT. The chain combines TRBV5-1 with TRBJ1-4; the match to TRBD1 covers 9 bases. J gave up 4 bases and V 4 bases, and 5 bases lay outside the gene matches. CDR3 length: 15 residues. Per the germline V gene, CDR1 is SGHRS and CDR2 is YFSETQ.

This rearrangement joins TRBV4-1 to TRBJ2-7; 10 bases match TRBD2. Looked up from germline, CDR1 is MGHRA and CDR2 is YSYEKL. The junction had 2 bases not matched to a gene; V was cut back by 1 base and J by 2 bases. The CDR3 runs to 15 residues. Here the CDR3 DNA reads TGCGCCAGCAGCCAAGCCAGCGGGGGGGCCTACGAGCAGTACTTC. Translating it yields CASSQASGGAYEQYF.